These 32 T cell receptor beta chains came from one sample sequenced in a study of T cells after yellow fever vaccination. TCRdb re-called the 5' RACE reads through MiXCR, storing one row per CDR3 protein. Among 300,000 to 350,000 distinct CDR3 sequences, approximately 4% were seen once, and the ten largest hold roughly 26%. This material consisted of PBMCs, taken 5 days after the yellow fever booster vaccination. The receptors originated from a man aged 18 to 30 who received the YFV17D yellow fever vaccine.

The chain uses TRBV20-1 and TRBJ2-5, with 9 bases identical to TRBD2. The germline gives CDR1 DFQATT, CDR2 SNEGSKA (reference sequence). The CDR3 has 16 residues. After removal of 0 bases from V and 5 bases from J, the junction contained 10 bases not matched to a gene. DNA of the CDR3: TGCAGTGCTAGAGAACGTCGCGGGGGGGCCCAGGAGACCCAGTACTTC. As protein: CSARERRGGAQETQYF.

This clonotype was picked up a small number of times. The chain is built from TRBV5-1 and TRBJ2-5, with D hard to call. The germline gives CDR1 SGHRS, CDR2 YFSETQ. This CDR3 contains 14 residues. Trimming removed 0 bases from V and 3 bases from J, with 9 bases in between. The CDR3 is CASSLDRSEETQYF. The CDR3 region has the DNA TGCGCCAGCAGCTTGGATCGGTCTGAAGAGACCCAGTACTTC.

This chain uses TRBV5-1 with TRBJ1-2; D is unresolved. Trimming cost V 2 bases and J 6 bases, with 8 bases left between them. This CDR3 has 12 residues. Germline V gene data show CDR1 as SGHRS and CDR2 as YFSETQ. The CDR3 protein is CASSFAMDGYTF. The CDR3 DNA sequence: TGCGCCAGCAGCTTCGCTATGGATGGCTACACCTTC.

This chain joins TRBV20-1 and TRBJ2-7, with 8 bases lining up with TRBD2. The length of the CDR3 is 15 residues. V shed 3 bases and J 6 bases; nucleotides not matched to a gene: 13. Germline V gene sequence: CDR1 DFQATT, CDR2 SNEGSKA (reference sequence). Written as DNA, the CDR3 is TGCAGTGCTAGCCCGCTCCGAGCGGGGGCGCGCGAGCAGTACTTC. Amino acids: CSASPLRAGAREQYF.

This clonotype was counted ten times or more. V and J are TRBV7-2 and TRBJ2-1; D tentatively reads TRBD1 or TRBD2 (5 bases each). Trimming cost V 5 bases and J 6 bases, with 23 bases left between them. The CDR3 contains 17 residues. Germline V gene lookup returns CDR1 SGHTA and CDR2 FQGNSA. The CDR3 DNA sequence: TGTGCCAGCAGCCCTATCTTCCCTGGGGGACCCTTCAATGAGCAGTTCTTC. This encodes CASSPIFPGGPFNEQFF.

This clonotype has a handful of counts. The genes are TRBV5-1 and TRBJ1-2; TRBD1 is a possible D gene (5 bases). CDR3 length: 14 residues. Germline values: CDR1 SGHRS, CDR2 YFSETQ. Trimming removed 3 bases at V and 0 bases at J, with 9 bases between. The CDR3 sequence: CASSWDGANYGYTF. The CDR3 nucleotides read TGCGCCAGCAGCTGGGACGGAGCTAACTATGGCTACACCTTC.

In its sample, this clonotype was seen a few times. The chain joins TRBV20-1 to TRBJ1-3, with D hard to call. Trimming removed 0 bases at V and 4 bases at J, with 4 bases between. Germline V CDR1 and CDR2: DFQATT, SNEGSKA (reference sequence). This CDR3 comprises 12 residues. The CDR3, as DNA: TGCAGTGCTAGAGACCCCGGAAACACCATATATTTT. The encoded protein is CSARDPGNTIYF.

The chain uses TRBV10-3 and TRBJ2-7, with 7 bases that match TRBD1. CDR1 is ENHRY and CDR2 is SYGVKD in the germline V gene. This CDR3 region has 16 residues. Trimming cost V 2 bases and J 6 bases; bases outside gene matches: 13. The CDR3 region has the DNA TGTGCCATCAGTGAGAAGGCGCGACAGGGTCTGAGCGAGCAGTACTTC. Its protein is CAISEKARQGLSEQYF.

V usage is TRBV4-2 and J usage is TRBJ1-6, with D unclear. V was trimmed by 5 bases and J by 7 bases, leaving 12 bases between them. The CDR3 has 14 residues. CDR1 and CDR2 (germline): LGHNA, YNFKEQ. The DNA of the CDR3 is TGTGCCAGCAGCACCCGAGAGGGAAATTCACCCCTCCACTTT. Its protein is CASSTREGNSPLHF.

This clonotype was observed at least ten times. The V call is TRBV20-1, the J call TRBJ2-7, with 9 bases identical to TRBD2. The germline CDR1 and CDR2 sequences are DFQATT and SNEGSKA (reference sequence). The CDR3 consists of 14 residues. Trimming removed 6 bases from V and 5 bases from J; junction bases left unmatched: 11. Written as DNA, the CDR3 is TGCAGTGCCAAAGCGGGGGGAGGGGCCCACGAGCAGTACGTC. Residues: CSAKAGGGAHEQYV.

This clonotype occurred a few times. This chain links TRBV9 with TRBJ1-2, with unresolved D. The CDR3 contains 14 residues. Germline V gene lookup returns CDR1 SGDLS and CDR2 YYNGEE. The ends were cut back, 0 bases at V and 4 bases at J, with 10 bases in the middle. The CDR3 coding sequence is TGTGCCAGCAGCGTAGGTGTCAGGCTCTATGGCTACACCTTC. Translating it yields CASSVGVRLYGYTF.

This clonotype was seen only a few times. CDR3 in DNA: TGTGCCAGCTCACCGCGCCGGGGACAATATGGCTACACCTTC. Protein sequence: CASSPRRGQYGYTF. The chain is built from TRBV18 and TRBJ1-2, with D maybe TRBD1 (6 bases). V lost 3 bases to trimming and J lost 5 bases, with 13 bases between them. From germline, CDR1 is KGHSH and CDR2 LQKENI. The length of the CDR3 is 14 residues. Based on the CDR3 plus reference TRBV18 and TRBJ1-2, the full variable domain is NAGVMQNPRHLVRRRGQEARLRCSPMKGHSHVYWYRQLPEEGLKFMVYLQKENIIDESGMPKERFSAEFPKEGPSILRIQQVVRGDSAAYFCASSPRRGQYGYTFGSGTRLTVV.

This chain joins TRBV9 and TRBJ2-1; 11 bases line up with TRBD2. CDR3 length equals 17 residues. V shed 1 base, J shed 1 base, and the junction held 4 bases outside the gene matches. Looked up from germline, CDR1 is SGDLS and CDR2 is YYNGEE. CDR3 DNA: TGTGCCAGCAGCGTATCGTCTAGCGGGGGGTCCTACAATGAGCAGTTCTTC. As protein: CASSVSSSGGSYNEQFF.

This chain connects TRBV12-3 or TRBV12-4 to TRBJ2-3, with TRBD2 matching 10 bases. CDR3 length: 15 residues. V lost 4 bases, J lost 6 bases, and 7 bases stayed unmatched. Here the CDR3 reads CASSSQRGGSDTQYF. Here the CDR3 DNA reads TGTGCCAGCAGTTCCCAGCGGGGGGGTTCGGATACGCAGTATTTT.

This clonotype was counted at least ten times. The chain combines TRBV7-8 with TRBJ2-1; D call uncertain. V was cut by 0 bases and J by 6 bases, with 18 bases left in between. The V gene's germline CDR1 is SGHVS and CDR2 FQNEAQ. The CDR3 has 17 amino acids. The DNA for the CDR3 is TGTGCCAGCAGCTTAGCGTTCGGAGTTAGGGTTTTCAATGAGCAGTTCTTC. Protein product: CASSLAFGVRVFNEQFF.

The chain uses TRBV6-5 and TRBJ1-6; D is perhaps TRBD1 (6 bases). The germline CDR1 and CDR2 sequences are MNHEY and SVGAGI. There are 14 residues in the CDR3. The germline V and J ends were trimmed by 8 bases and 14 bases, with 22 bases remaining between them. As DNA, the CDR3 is TGTGCCAGCGGGGTTAGGGGGGAAGGAAGCACCCTCCACTTT. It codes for CASGVRGEGSTLHF.

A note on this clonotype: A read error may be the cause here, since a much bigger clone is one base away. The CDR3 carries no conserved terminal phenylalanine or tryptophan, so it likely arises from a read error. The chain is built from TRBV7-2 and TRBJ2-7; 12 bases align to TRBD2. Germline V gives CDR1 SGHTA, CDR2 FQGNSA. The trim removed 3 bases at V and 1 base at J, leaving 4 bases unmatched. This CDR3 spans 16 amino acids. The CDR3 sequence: CASSLTSGGPSYEQYI. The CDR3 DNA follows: TGTGCCAGCAGCTTGACTAGCGGGGGACCTTCCTACGAGCAGTACATC.

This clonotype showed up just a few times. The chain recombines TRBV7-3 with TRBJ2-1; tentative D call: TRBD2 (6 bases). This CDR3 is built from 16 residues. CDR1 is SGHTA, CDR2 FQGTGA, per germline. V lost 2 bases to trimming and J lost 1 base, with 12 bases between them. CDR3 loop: CASSLFGRGSYNEQFF. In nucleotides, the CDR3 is TGTGCCAGCAGCTTATTCGGGCGGGGATCCTACAATGAGCAGTTCTTC.

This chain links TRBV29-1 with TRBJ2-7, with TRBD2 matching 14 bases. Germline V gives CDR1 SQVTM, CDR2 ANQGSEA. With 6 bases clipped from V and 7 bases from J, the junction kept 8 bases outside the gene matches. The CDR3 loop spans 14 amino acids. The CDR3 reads CSVSPGTSGGEQYF. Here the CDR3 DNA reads TGCAGCGTGTCCCCCGGGACTAGCGGGGGTGAGCAGTACTTC.

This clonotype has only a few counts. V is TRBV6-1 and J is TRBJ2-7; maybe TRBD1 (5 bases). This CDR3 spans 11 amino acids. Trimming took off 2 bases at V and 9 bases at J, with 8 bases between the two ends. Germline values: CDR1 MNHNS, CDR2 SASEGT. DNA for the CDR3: TGTGCCAGCAGTGAATGGGGCTCGCAGTACTTC. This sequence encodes CASSEWGSQYF.

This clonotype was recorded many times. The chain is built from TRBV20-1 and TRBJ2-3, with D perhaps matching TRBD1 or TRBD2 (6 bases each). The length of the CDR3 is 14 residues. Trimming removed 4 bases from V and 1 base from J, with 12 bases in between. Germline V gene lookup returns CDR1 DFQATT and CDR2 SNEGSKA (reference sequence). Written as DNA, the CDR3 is TGCAGTGCTATAAGGGGGGTGGGCACAGATACGCAGTATTTT. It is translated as CSAIRGVGTDTQYF.

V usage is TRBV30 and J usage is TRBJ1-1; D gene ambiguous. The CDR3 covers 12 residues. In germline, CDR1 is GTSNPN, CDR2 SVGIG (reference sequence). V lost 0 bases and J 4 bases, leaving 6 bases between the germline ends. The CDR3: CAWSVWGTEAFF. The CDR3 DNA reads TGTGCCTGGAGTGTGTGGGGCACTGAAGCTTTCTTT.

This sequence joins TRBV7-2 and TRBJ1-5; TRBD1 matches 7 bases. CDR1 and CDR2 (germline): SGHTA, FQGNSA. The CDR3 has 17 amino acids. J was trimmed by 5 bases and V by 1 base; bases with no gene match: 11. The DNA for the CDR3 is TGTGCCAGCAGCTTAGGGGGGGGACAGTTGATCGATCAGCCCCAGCATTTT. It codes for CASSLGGGQLIDQPQHF.

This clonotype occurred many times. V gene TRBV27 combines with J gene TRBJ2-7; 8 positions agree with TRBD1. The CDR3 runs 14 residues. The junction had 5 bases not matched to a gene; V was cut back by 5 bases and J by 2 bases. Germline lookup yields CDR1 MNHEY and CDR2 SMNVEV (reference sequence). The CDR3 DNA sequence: TGTGCCAGCAGTCTCGGACAGGGCACCTACGAGCAGTACTTC. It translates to CASSLGQGTYEQYF.

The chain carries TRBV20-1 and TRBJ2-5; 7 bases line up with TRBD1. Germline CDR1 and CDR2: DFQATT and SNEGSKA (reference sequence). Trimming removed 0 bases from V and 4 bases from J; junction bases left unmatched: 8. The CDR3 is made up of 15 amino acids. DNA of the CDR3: TGCAGTGCTAGAGATCCCAAGGGGGCCCCAGAGACCCAGTACTTC. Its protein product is CSARDPKGAPETQYF.

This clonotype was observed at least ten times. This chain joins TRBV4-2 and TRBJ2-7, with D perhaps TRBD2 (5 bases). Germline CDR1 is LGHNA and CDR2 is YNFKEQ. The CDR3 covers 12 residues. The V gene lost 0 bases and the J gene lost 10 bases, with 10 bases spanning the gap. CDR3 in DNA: TGTGCCAGCAGCCAAGACTCGGGGTTCCAGTACTTC. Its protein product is CASSQDSGFQYF.

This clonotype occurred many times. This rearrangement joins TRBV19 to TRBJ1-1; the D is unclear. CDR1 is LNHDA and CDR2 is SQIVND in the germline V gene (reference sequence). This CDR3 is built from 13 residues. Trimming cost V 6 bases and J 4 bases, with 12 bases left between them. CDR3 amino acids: CASRQLLRTEAFF. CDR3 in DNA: TGTGCCAGTAGACAGCTCCTTCGCACTGAAGCTTTCTTT.

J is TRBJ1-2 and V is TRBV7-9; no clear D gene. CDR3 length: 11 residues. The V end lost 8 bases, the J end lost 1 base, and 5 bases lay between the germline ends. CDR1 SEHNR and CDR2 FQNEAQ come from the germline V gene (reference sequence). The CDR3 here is CASGVNYGYTF. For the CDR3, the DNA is TGTGCCAGCGGGGTTAACTATGGCTACACCTTC.

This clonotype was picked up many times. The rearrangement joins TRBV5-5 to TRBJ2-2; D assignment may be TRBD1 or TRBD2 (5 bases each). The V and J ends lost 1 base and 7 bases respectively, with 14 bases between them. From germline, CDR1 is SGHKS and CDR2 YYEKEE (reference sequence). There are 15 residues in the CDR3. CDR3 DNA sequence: TGTGCCAGCAGCTTGCAGTTCCGAGGGGTCGGGGAGCTGTTTTTT. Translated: CASSLQFRGVGELFF. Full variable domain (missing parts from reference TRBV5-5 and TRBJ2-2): DAGVTQSPTHLIKTRGQQVTLRCSPISGHKSVSWYQQVLGQGPQFIFQYYEKEERGRGNFPDRFSARQFPNYSSELNVNALLLGDSALYLCASSLQFRGVGELFFGEGSRLTVL.

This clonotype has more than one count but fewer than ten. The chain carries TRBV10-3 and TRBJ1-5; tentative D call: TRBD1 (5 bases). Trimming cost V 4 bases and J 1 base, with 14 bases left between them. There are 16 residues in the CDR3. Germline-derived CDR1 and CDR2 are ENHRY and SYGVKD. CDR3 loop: CAISALGQFSNQPQHF. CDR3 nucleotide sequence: TGTGCCATCAGTGCCCTGGGGCAGTTCAGCAATCAGCCCCAGCATTTT.

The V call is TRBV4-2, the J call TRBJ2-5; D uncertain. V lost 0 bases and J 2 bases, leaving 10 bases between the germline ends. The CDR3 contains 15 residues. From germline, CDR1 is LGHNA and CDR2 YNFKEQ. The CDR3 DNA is TGTGCCAGCAGCCAAGAATCCCACGGGCAAGAGACCCAGTACTTC. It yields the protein CASSQESHGQETQYF.

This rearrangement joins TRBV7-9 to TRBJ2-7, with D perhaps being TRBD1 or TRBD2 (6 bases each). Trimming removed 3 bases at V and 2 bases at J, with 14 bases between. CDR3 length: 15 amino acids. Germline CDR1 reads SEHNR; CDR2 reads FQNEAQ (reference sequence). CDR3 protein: CASSLARGDTYEQYV. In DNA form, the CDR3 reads TGTGCCAGCAGCTTGGCTAGGGGGGACACCTACGAGCAGTACGTC.